These 28 T cell receptor beta chains share one sample of origin, sequenced in a study of CD8 T cells in ankylosing spondylitis. General observations from the study: Apparently characteristic of ankylosing spondylitis blood was a TCR beta motif (fewer than ten highly homologous variants).

Their specific antigens are unknown. Each CDR3 protein is one row after TCRdb ran MiXCR on the 5' RACE reads. This sample yields more than 650,000 distinct CDR3 sequences, of which 12% are seen a single time; about 0.5% belongs to the top ten. Material for sequencing was blood, either unsorted or a sorted T cell fraction (not recorded which). These receptors all stem from a male donor with ankylosing spondylitis.

This clonotype was found a few times. The chain employs TRBV20-1 and TRBJ1-4; D gene ambiguous. Germline V gene data show CDR1 as DFQATT and CDR2 as SNEGSKA (reference sequence). The CDR3 extends over 12 amino acids. Trimming took 3 bases from V and 7 from J, leaving 9 bases between them. CDR3 residues: CSASEGGEKLFF. The CDR3 DNA sequence: TGCAGTGCTAGTGAGGGTGGTGAAAAACTGTTTTTT.

The genes are TRBV7-2 and TRBJ2-2, with D perhaps TRBD1 (5 bases). V lost 5 bases and J 5 bases, leaving 15 bases between the germline ends. This CDR3 comprises 15 residues. Germline CDR1 SGHTA, CDR2 FQGNSA. The CDR3 loop is CASSLGAIRTGELFF. The CDR3 nucleotides are TGTGCCAGCAGCCTAGGGGCCATTCGGACCGGGGAGCTGTTTTTT.

In regard to this clonotype: This CDR3 fails to terminate in the conserved phenylalanine or tryptophan, so it likely reflects a read error. This rearrangement joins TRBV7-9 to TRBJ2-1; TRBD2 matches at 14 bases. V gave up 5 bases and J gave up 9 bases; unmatched junction bases: 9. Germline V gene data show CDR1 as SEHNR and CDR2 as FQNEAQ (reference sequence). The CDR3 is 16 residues long. CDR3 coding DNA: TGTGCCAGCAGCCCCCCGGGACTAGCGGGAGTAAGTGAGCAGTTCTCC. It codes for CASSPPGLAGVSEQFS.

This clonotype occurred many times. The V call is TRBV29-1, the J call TRBJ1-2; no clear D. Germline V gene data show CDR1 as SQVTM and CDR2 as ANQGSEA. The CDR3 runs to 13 residues. V lost 4 bases and J 6 bases, leaving 15 bases between the germline ends. The CDR3 DNA is TGCAGCGTTGTCCTTAATGGGGTACATGGCTACACCTTC. This sequence encodes CSVVLNGVHGYTF.

This clonotype was recorded many times. The genes are TRBV20-1 and TRBJ2-7; TRBD1 matches at 8 bases. Trimming at V came to 5 bases and at J to 4 bases, leaving 7 bases not matched to a gene. The germline CDR1 and CDR2 sequences are DFQATT and SNEGSKA (reference sequence). This CDR3 spans 13 amino acids. CDR3: CSAGQGTGYEQYF. The DNA for the CDR3 is TGCAGTGCTGGACAGGGCACGGGTTACGAGCAGTACTTC.

In its sample, this clonotype was seen many times. The chain employs TRBV7-9 and TRBJ1-1; a weak D match, TRBD1 (6 bases). The ends were cut back, 5 bases at V and 4 bases at J, with 23 bases in the middle. The CDR3 is 17 residues long. Germline V gives CDR1 SEHNR, CDR2 FQNEAQ (reference sequence). Here the CDR3 reads CASSNYLHREYGTEAFF. The CDR3 DNA reads as TGTGCCAGCAGCAACTACCTTCACAGGGAGTATGGCACTGAAGCTTTCTTT.

The sample holds a few counts of this clonotype. The rearrangement links TRBV28 to TRBJ2-5; possible D gene TRBD1, 7 bases. The CDR3 runs to 15 residues. The germline V and J ends were trimmed by 7 bases and 4 bases, with 19 bases remaining between them. Germline V lookup: CDR1 MDHEN, CDR2 SYDVKM. The CDR3 loop is CASTSRGARGETQYF. CDR3 coding DNA: TGTGCCAGCACCAGCAGGGGGGCGAGAGGAGAGACCCAGTACTTC.

This clonotype was counted a few times. This chain joins TRBV20-1 and TRBJ2-1; D may be TRBD2 (5 bases). The CDR3 sequence is 13 residues long. The germline V gene has CDR1 DFQATT and CDR2 SNEGSKA (reference sequence). Trimming took 7 bases from V and 5 from J, leaving 15 bases between them. DNA of the CDR3: TGCAGTGTGTGTGGGAGTTTCGACAATGAGCAGTTCTTC. Its translation: CSVCGSFDNEQFF.

V is TRBV9 and J is TRBJ2-7; unclear D gene. Germline V gene lookup returns CDR1 SGDLS and CDR2 YYNGEE. V lost 3 bases and J lost 4, with 11 bases in between. This CDR3 spans 13 amino acids. As DNA, the CDR3 is TGTGCCAGCAGCGAGGGCCCACGGTACGAGCAGTACTTC. Translated: CASSEGPRYEQYF.

At least ten counts were recorded for this clonotype. V gene TRBV15 combines with J gene TRBJ2-7; D not resolved. Trimming left V 0 bases short and J 5 bases short, with 8 bases between. The CDR3 is made up of 13 amino acids. Germline V lookup: CDR1 LNHNV, CDR2 YYDKDF (reference sequence). This CDR3 reads CATSRDFRNEQYF. In nucleotides, the CDR3 is TGTGCCACCAGCAGAGATTTTAGGAACGAGCAGTACTTC.

This clonotype has more than one count but fewer than ten. V usage is TRBV29-1 and J usage is TRBJ1-1; the D is unclear. Germline assignment: CDR1 SQVTM and CDR2 ANQGSEA. This CDR3 comprises 13 residues. Trimming took off 7 bases at V and 1 base at J, with 13 bases between the two ends. CDR3 sequence: CSAGVGRNTEAFF. CDR3 in DNA: TGCAGCGCCGGCGTAGGGAGGAACACTGAAGCTTTCTTT.

The chain is built from TRBV4-1 and TRBJ2-4, with D perhaps matching TRBD2 (5 bases). Trimming removed 0 bases from V and 1 base from J, with 25 bases in between. The V gene's germline CDR1 is MGHRA and CDR2 YSYEKL. The CDR3 is 21 residues long. CDR3 region: CASSQEVDTRSAGGAKNIQYF. CDR3 in DNA: TGCGCCAGCAGCCAAGAAGTTGATACCCGAAGCGCGGGCGGGGCCAAAAACATTCAGTACTTC.

This clonotype was seen only a few times. The chain recombines TRBV30 with TRBJ2-7; D call uncertain. The CDR3 is 14 amino acids. V shed 3 bases and J shed 1 base, with 13 bases lying between them. Germline V gene sequence: CDR1 GTSNPN, CDR2 SVGIG (reference sequence). The CDR3: CAWRLDDTSYEQYF. In DNA form, the CDR3 reads TGTGCCTGGAGGCTGGATGACACGTCCTACGAGCAGTACTTC.

The CDR3 loop reads CASRRGSEAEAFF. CDR3 DNA: TGTGCCAGCAGGAGAGGGTCTGAAGCTGAAGCTTTCTTT. J is TRBJ1-1 and V is TRBV7-9; no firm D call. Germline CDR1 is SEHNR and CDR2 is FQNEAQ (reference sequence). The CDR3 loop spans 13 amino acids. Deletions cut 6 bases from V and 6 bases from J, with 14 bases between.

This clonotype was counted only a few times. The CDR3 coding sequence is TGTGCCAGCACCCTGGATGGACTACCGAGCTCCTACAATGAGCAGTTCTTC. Translating it yields CASTLDGLPSSYNEQFF. V and J are TRBV6-2 or TRBV6-3 and TRBJ2-1; D is perhaps TRBD2 (6 bases). The V and J ends lost 7 bases and 0 bases respectively, with 19 bases between them. The CDR3 totals 17 residues. In germline, CDR1 is MNHEY, CDR2 SVGEGT.

This clonotype has a count of ten or more. V is TRBV29-1 and J is TRBJ2-5; D unclear. Germline V gene data show CDR1 as SQVTM and CDR2 as ANQGSEA. Trimming stripped 6 bases from V and 1 base from J, with 6 bases between. The CDR3 has 11 residues. The CDR3 reads CSVGPQETQYF. The CDR3 coding sequence is TGCAGCGTCGGGCCCCAAGAGACCCAGTACTTC.

This clonotype showed up many times. The chain couples TRBV27 to TRBJ1-5; 7 nucleotides align to TRBD1. CDR1 is MNHEY, CDR2 SMNVEV, per germline (reference sequence). This CDR3 comprises 16 residues. With V trimmed by 6 bases and J by 1 base, 9 bases remained unmatched. The CDR3 DNA is TGTGCCAGCAGCATTCGACAGGGCGGGAGCAATCAGCCCCAGCATTTT. Protein sequence: CASSIRQGGSNQPQHF.

This chain links TRBV11-2 with TRBJ2-1; 12 bases map to TRBD2. Germline V gene lookup returns CDR1 SGHAT and CDR2 FQNNGV. This CDR3 is built from 17 residues. V lost 2 bases and J lost 2; bases outside the gene matches: 4. The CDR3 region has the DNA TGTGCCAGCAGCTTATACGGACTAGCGGGGACCTACAATGAGCAGTTCTTC. Translated: CASSLYGLAGTYNEQFF. The full variable domain, with the rest looked up from reference TRBV11-2 and TRBJ2-1, is EAGVAQSPRYKIIEKRQSVAFWCNPISGHATLYWYQQILGQGPKLLIQFQNNGVVDDSQLPKDRFSAERLKGVDSTLKIQPAKLEDSAVYLCASSLYGLAGTYNEQFFGPGTRLTVL.

The chain is built from TRBV20-1 and TRBJ2-7; no reliable D call. The CDR3 is 11 amino acids. Trimming cost V 7 bases and J 1 base, with 8 bases left between them. Germline V gives CDR1 DFQATT, CDR2 SNEGSKA (reference sequence). Written as DNA, the CDR3 is TGCAGTGTGATACGGTCCTACGAGCAGTACTTC. It specifies CSVIRSYEQYF.

There are a few counts of this clonotype. V and J are TRBV18 and TRBJ1-5; a possible D gene is TRBD1 (5 bases). Germline assignment: CDR1 KGHSH and CDR2 LQKENI. This CDR3 spans 13 amino acids. The ends were cut back, 5 bases at V and 5 bases at J, with 10 bases in the middle. The CDR3 DNA sequence: TGTGCCAGCTCAAAACAGGAGGATCAGCCCCAGCATTTT. It is translated as CASSKQEDQPQHF.

This clonotype was seen a handful of times. The rearrangement uses TRBV20-1 and TRBJ2-7, with D hard to call. This CDR3 spans 14 amino acids. CDR1 DFQATT and CDR2 SNEGSKA come from the germline V gene (reference sequence). Trimming stripped 5 bases from V and 3 bases from J, with 17 bases between. CDR3 bases: TGCAGTGCTCTGGGGTTGGGCTATTACTACGAGCAGTACTTC. Translated, it gives CSALGLGYYYEQYF.

This clonotype occurred a few times. This chain uses TRBV7-2 with TRBJ2-6; D not certain. The germline V gene has CDR1 SGHTA and CDR2 FQGNSA. Trimming cost V 0 bases and J 0 bases, with 6 bases left between them. CDR3 length: 16 amino acids. The CDR3: CASSLARNSGANVLTF. The CDR3 nucleotides read TGTGCCAGCAGCTTAGCGCGGAACTCTGGGGCCAACGTCCTGACTTTC.

The V and J genes are TRBV7-8 and TRBJ2-7; 10 nucleotides line up with TRBD2. V lost 2 bases and J lost 3; bases outside the gene matches: 7. CDR3 size: 16 residues. Looked up from germline, CDR1 is SGHVS and CDR2 is FQNEAQ. CDR3: CASSLRRLAGDYEQYF. In DNA form, the CDR3 reads TGTGCCAGCAGCTTAAGGCGCCTAGCGGGAGACTACGAGCAGTACTTC.

This clonotype was detected a few times. V usage is TRBV3-1 and J usage is TRBJ2-7, with 7 nucleotides matching TRBD2. The CDR3 loop spans 13 amino acids. Looked up from germline, CDR1 is LGHDT and CDR2 is YNNKEL (reference sequence). The V gene end was trimmed by 11 bases and the J gene end by 3 bases; junction bases not matched to a gene: 10. The chain's CDR3 is CAGPDSGCYEQYF. CDR3 bases: TGTGCCGGACCTGATAGCGGGTGCTACGAGCAGTACTTC.

This clonotype has a handful of counts. V usage is TRBV7-2 and J usage is TRBJ2-2; perhaps TRBD2 as D (5 bases). CDR1 SGHTA and CDR2 FQGNSA come from the germline V gene. V shed 7 bases and J shed 5 bases, with 11 bases lying between them. The CDR3 has 13 residues. In nucleotides, the CDR3 is TGTGCCAGCACCCGTCGGGGAACCGGGGAGCTGTTTTTT. Its protein is CASTRRGTGELFF. Based on the CDR3 plus reference TRBV7-2 and TRBJ2-2, the full variable domain is GAGVSQSPSNKVTEKGKDVELRCDPISGHTALYWYRQSLGQGLEFLIYFQGNSAPDKSGLPSDRFSAERTGGSVSTLTIQRTQQEDSAVYLCASTRRGTGELFFGEGSRLTVL.

Many counts were recorded for this clonotype. V and J are TRBV29-1 and TRBJ2-3, with D unresolved. CDR1 is SQVTM and CDR2 is ANQGSEA in the germline V gene. This CDR3 is 12 amino acids long. The CDR3 spells CSFRPSTDTQYF. The CDR3 DNA reads as TGCAGTTTTCGGCCATCCACAGATACGCAGTATTTT.

This sequence joins TRBV4-2 and TRBJ1-1; a weak D match, TRBD1 (5 bases). The CDR3 covers 15 residues. The V and J ends lost 1 base and 3 bases respectively, with 12 bases between them. Germline-derived CDR1 and CDR2 are LGHNA and YNFKEQ. CDR3 loop: CASSQVAGTYTEAFF. For the CDR3, the DNA is TGTGCCAGCAGCCAAGTCGCAGGGACGTACACTGAAGCTTTCTTT.

The table lists this clonotype with a few counts. V is TRBV5-1 and J is TRBJ1-4; weak D call: TRBD1 (6 bases). V was pared by 0 bases and J by 2 bases, with 8 bases between. The germline V gene encodes CDR1 SGHRS and CDR2 YFSETQ. The CDR3 covers 15 residues. CDR3 in DNA: TGCGCCAGCAGCTTGGCAGGACAGACTAATGAAAAACTGTTTTTT. Protein sequence: CASSLAGQTNEKLFF.